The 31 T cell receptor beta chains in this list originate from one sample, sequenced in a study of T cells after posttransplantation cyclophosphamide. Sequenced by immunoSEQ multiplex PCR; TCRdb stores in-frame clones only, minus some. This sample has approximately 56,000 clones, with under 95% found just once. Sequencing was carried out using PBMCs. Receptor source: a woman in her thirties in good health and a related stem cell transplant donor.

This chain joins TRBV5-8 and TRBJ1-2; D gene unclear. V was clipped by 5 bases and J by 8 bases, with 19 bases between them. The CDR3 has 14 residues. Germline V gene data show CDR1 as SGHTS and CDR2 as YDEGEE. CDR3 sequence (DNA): TGTGCCAGCAGGCTACCCGGTGGTCTAGGCGGCTACACCTTC. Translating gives CASRLPGGLGGYTF. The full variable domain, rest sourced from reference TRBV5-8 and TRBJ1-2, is EAGVTQSPTHLIKTRGQQATLRCSPISGHTSVYWYQQALGLGLQFLLWYDEGEERNRGNFPPRFSGRQFPNYSSELNVNALELEDSALYLCASRLPGGLGGYTFGSGTRLTVV.

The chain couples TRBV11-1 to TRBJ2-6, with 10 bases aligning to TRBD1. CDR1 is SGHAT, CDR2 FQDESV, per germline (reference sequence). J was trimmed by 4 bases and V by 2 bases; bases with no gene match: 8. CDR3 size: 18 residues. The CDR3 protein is CASSLKGQGRRGANVLTF. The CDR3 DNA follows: TGTGCCAGCAGCTTAAAGGGACAGGGGCGAAGAGGGGCCAACGTCCTGACTTTC.

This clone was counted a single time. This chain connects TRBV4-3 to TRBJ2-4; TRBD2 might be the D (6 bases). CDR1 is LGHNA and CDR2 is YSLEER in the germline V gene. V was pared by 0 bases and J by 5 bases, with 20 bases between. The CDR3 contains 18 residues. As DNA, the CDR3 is TGCGCCAGCAGCCAAGACGCCGGGGGAGCTACTCTTGAAAACATTCAGTACTTC. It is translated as CASSQDAGGATLENIQYF.

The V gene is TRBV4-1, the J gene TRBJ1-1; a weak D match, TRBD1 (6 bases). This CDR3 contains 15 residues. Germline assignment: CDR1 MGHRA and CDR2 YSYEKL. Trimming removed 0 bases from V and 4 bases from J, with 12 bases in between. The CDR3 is CASSQDGGGRTEAFF. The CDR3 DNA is TGCGCCAGCAGCCAAGATGGGGGGGGCCGCACTGAAGCTTTCTTT.

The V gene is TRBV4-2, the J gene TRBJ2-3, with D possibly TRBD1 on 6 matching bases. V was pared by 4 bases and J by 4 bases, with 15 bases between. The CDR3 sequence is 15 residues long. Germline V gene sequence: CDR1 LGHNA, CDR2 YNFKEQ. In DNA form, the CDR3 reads TGTGCCAGCAGCCTGGAATCAGGGGTAGCAGATACGCAGTATTTT. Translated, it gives CASSLESGVADTQYF.

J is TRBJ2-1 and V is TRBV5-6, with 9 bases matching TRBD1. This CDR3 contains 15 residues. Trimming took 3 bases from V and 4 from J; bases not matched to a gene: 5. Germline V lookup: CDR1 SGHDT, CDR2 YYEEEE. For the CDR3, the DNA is TGTGCCAGCAGCTGGGGACAGGGAAGATACAATGAGCAGTTCTTC. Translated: CASSWGQGRYNEQFF.

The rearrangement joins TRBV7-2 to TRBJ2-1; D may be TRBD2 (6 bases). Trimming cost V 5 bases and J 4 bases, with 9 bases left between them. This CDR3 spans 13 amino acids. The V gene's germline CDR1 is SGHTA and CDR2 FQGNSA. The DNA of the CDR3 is TGTGCCAGCAGCCTGACTAGATACAATGAGCAGTTCTTC. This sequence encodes CASSLTRYNEQFF.

CDR3 protein: CASRGLPGQGVEQYF. The DNA for the CDR3 is TGTGCCAGCAGGGGCCTCCCGGGACAGGGGGTTGAGCAGTACTTC. The V call is TRBV6-1, the J call TRBJ2-7, with TRBD1 matching 11 bases. The germline V gene encodes CDR1 MNHNS and CDR2 SASEGT. The length of the CDR3 is 15 residues. The V gene end was trimmed by 6 bases and the J gene end by 7 bases; junction bases not matched to a gene: 11.

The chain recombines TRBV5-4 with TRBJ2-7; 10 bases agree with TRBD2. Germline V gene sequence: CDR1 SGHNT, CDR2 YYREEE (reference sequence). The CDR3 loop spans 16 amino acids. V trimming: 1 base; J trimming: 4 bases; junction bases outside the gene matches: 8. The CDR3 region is CASSLTASGGAYEQYF. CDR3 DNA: TGTGCCAGCAGCTTGACGGCCAGCGGGGGGGCTTACGAGCAGTACTTC.

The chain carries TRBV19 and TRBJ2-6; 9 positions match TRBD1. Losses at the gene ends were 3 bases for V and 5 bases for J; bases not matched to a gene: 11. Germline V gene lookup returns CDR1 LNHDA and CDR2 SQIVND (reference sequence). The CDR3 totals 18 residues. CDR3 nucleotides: TGTGCCAGTAGTATGACGGTACAGGGGGCCGGAAGGGCCAACGTCCTGACTTTC. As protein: CASSMTVQGAGRANVLTF. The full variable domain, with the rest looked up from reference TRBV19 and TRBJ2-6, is DGGITQSPKYLFRKEGQNVTLSCEQNLNHDAMYWYRQDPGQGLRLIYYSQIVNDFQKGDIAEGYSVSREKKESFPLTVTSAQKNPTAFYLCASSMTVQGAGRANVLTFGAGSRLTVL.

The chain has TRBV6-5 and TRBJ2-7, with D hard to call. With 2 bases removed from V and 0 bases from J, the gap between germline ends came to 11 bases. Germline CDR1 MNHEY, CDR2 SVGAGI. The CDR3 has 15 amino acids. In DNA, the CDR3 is TGTGCCAGCAGTTACCAGGTCAAAGCCTCCTACGAGCAGTACTTC. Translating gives CASSYQVKASYEQYF.

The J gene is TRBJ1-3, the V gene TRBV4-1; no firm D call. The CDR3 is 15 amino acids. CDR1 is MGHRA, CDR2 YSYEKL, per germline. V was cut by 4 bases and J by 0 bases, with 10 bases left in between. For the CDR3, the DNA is TGCGCCAGCAGCCGCGTAGAGAGCTCTGGAAACACCATATATTTT. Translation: CASSRVESSGNTIYF.

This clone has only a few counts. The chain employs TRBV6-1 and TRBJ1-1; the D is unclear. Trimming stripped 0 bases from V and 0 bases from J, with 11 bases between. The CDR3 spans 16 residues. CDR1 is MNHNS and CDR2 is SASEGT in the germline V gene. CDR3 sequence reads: CASSEASGILNTEAFF. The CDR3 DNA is TGTGCCAGCAGTGAAGCGTCGGGGATATTGAACACTGAAGCTTTCTTT.

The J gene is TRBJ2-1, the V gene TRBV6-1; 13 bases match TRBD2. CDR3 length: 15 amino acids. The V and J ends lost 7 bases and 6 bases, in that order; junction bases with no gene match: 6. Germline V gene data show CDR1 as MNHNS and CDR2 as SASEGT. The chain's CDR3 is CASKAGLAGVNEQFF. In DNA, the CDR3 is TGTGCCAGCAAAGCCGGACTAGCGGGGGTCAATGAGCAGTTCTTC.

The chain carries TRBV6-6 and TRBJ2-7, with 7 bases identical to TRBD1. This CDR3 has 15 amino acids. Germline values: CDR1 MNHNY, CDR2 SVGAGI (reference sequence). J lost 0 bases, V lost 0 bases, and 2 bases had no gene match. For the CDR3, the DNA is TGTGCCAGCAGTTACTCGACAGGGAACTCCTACGAGCAGTACTTC. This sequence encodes CASSYSTGNSYEQYF.

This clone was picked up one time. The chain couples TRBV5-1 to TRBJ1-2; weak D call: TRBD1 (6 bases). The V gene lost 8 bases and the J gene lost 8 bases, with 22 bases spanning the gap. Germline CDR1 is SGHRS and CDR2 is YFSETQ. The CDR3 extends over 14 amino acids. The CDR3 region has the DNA TGCGCCAGTAATACGGACAGCACACCCAGCGGCTACACCTTC. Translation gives CASNTDSTPSGYTF.

DNA of the CDR3: TGTGCCAGCAACCCGGGACACTCTGGAAACACCATATATTTT. It is translated as CASNPGHSGNTIYF. V usage is TRBV5-4 and J usage is TRBJ1-3; D perhaps matches TRBD1 (6 bases). This CDR3 is built from 14 residues. V was clipped by 6 bases and J by 0 bases, with 10 bases between them. From germline, CDR1 is SGHNT and CDR2 YYREEE (reference sequence).

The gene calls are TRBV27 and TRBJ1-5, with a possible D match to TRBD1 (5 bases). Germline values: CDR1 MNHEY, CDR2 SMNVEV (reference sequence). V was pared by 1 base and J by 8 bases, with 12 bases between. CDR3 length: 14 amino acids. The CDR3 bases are TGTGCCAGCAGTTTATTTGGCAGGGCGGAGCCCCAGCATTTT. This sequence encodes CASSLFGRAEPQHF.

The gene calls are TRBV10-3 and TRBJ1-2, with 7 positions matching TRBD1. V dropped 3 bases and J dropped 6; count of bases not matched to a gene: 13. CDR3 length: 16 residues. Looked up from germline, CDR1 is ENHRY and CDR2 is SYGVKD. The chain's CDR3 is CAISEEQGMGPDGYTF. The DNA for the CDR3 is TGTGCCATCAGTGAAGAACAGGGGATGGGCCCCGATGGCTACACCTTC.

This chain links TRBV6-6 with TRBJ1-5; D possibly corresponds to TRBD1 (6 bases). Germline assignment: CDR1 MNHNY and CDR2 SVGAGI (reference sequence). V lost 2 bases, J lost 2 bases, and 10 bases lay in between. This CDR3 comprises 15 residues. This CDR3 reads CASSYEQGGNQPQHF. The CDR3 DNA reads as TGTGCCAGCAGTTACGAACAGGGAGGCAATCAGCCCCAGCATTTT.

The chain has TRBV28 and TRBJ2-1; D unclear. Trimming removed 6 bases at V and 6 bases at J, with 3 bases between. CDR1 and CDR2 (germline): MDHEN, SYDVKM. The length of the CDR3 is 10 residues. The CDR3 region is CASSFNEQFF. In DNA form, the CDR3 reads TGTGCCAGCAGCTTCAATGAGCAGTTCTTC.

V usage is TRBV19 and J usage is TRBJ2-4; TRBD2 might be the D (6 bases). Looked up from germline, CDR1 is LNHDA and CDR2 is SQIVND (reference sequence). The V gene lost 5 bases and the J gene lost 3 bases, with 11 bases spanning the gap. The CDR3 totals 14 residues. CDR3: CASSPGDVKNIQYF. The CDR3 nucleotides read TGTGCCAGTAGTCCGGGGGATGTCAAAAACATTCAGTACTTC.

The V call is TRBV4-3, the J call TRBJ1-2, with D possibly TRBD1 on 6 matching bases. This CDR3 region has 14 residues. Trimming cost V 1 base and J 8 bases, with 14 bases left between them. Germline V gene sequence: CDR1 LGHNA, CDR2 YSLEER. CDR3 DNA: TGCGCCAGCAGCCAAGCAAGGGGGGGTCTGGGCTACACCTTC. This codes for CASSQARGGLGYTF.

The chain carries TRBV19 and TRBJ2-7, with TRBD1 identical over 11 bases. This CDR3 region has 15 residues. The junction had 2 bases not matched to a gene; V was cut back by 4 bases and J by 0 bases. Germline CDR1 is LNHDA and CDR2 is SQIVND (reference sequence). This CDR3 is CASSSGTGGSYEQYF. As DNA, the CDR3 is TGTGCCAGTAGTAGCGGGACAGGGGGCTCCTACGAGCAGTACTTC.

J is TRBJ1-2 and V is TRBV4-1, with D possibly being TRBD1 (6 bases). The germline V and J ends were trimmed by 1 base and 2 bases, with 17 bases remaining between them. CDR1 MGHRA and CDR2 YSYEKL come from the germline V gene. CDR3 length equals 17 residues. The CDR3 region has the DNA TGCGCCAGCAGCCAAGGCTCTCGGACAGCCCAAAACTATGGCTACACCTTC. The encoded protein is CASSQGSRTAQNYGYTF.

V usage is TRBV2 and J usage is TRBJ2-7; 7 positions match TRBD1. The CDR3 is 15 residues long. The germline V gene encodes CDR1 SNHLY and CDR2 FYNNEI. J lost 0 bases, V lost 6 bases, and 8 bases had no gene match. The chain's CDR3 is CASRAGTAISYEQYF. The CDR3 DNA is TGTGCCAGCAGAGCCGGGACAGCCATCTCCTACGAGCAGTACTTC.

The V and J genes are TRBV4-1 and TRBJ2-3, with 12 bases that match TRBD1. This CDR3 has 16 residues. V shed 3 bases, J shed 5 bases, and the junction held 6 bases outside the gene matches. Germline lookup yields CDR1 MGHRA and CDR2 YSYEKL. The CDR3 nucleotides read TGCGCCAGCAGCCAGGGACAGGGGGCGCCGGGAGATACGCAGTATTTT. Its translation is CASSQGQGAPGDTQYF.

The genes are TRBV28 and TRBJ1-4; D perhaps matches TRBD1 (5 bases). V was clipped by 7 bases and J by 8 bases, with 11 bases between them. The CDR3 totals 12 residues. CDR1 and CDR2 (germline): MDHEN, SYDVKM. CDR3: CASNAGREKLFF. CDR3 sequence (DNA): TGTGCCAGCAACGCAGGGCGAGAAAAACTGTTTTTT.

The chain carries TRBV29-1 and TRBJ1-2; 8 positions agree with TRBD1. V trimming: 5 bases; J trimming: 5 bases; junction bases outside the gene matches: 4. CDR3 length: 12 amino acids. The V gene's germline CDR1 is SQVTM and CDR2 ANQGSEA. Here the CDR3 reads CSVWGQDYGYTF. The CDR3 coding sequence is TGCAGCGTTTGGGGACAGGATTATGGCTACACCTTC.

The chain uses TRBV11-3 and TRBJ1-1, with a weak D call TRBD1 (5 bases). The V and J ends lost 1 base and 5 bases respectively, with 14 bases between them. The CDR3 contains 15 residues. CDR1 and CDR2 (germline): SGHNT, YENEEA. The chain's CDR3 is CASSLGLGEETEAFF. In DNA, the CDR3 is TGTGCCAGCAGCTTAGGTCTAGGGGAGGAGACTGAAGCTTTCTTT.

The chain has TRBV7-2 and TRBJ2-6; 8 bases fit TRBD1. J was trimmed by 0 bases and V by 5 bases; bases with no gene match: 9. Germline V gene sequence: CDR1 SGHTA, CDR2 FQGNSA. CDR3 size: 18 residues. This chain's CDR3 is CASSVRGLGLSGANVLTF. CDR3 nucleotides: TGTGCCAGCAGCGTCAGGGGGCTTGGCCTCTCTGGGGCCAACGTCCTGACTTTC.